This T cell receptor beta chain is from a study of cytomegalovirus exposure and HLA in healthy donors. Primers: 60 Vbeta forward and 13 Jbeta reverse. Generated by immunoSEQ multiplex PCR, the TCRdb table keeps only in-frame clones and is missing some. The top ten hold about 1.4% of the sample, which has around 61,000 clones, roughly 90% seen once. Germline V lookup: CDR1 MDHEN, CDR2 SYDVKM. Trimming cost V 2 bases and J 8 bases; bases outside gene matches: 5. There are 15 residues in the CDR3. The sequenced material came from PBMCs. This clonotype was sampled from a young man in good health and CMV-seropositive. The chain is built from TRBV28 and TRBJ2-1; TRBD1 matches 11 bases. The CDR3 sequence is CASSLDRTGGDEQFF. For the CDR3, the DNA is TGTGCCAGCAGTTTAGATCGGACAGGGGGCGATGAGCAGTTCTTC.